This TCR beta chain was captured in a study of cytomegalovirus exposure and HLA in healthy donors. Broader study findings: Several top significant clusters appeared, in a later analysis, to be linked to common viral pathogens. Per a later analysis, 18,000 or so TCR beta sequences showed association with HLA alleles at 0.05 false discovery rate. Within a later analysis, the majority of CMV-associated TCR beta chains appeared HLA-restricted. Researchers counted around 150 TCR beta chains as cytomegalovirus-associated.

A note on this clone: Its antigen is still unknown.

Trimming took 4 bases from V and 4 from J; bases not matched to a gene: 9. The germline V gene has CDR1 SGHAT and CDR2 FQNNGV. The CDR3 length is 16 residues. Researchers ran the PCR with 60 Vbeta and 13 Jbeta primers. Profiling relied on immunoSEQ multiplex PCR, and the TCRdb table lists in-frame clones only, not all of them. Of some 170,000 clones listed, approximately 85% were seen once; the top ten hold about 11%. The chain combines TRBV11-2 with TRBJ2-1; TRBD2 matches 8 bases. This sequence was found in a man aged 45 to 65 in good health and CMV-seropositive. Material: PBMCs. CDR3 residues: CASSYSGTNPYNEQFF. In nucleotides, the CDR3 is TGTGCCAGCAGCTATAGCGGGACCAACCCTTACAATGAGCAGTTCTTC.